These 29 T cell receptor beta chains originate from one sample sequenced in a study of blood T cell repertoires in COVID-19. Generated by immunoSEQ multiplex PCR, the TCRdb table keeps only in-frame clones and is missing some. Altogether some 170,000 clones are present, about 78% being singletons, with the ten largest covering around 8.9%. Sequenced sample: peripheral blood. The receptors come from a woman aged 45-65 years with active or convalescent COVID-19.

The J gene is TRBJ2-7, the V gene TRBV5-6, with TRBD1 matching 7 bases. There are 13 residues in the CDR3. Germline V gene data show CDR1 as SGHDT and CDR2 as YYEEEE. V was pared by 2 bases and J by 4 bases, with 3 bases of the junction left unmatched. This chain's CDR3 is CASSFGTEYEQYF. DNA for the CDR3: TGTGCCAGCAGCTTCGGGACAGAGTACGAGCAGTACTTC.

The chain joins TRBV7-6 to TRBJ1-1, with D hard to call. This CDR3 contains 15 residues. Trimming shortened V by 5 bases and J by 2 bases, and 15 bases separated the two germline ends. Germline CDR1 and CDR2: SGHVS and FNYEAQ. The CDR3 sequence: CASSTLSEANTEAFF. The DNA for the CDR3 is TGTGCCAGCAGCACCCTTAGCGAGGCAAACACTGAAGCTTTCTTT.

This chain links TRBV4-3 with TRBJ2-7; D ambiguous. Germline loops: CDR1 LGHNA, CDR2 YSLEER. Trimming stripped 0 bases from V and 6 bases from J, with 15 bases between. CDR3 length: 15 residues. The CDR3 sequence: CASSQEVGPGSEQYF. The CDR3 DNA reads as TGCGCCAGCAGCCAAGAGGTGGGTCCAGGCAGCGAGCAGTACTTC.

This rearrangement joins TRBV24-1 to TRBJ2-7; possible D gene TRBD2, 6 bases. Germline V gene sequence: CDR1 KGHDR, CDR2 SFDVKD. The V and J ends lost 4 bases and 9 bases respectively, with 21 bases between them. This CDR3 is 15 amino acids long. CDR3 bases: TGTGCCACCAGTGACCCGCGTCGGGGGAATGAGCGGCAGTACTTC. Its translation is CATSDPRRGNERQYF.

The J gene is TRBJ2-3, the V gene TRBV6-2 or TRBV6-3; D is undetermined. V gave up 4 bases and J gave up 8 bases, with 16 bases separating them. Germline CDR1 is MNHEY and CDR2 is SVGEGT. The CDR3 totals 14 residues. The CDR3 sequence: CASSLSPQAGTQYF. The DNA for the CDR3 is TGTGCCAGCAGTTTATCCCCTCAGGCCGGTACGCAGTATTTT.

This clone showed up just a few times. The J gene is TRBJ1-4, the V gene TRBV6-1; TRBD1 matches at 7 bases. The CDR3 contains 15 residues. With 2 bases clipped from V and 7 bases from J, the junction kept 7 bases outside the gene matches. From germline, CDR1 is MNHNS and CDR2 SASEGT. The CDR3 sequence: CASSEWWDSSEKLFF. The CDR3 nucleotides read TGTGCCAGCAGTGAATGGTGGGACAGTAGTGAAAAACTGTTTTTT.

The chain combines TRBV23-1 with TRBJ2-5; D is perhaps TRBD2 (5 bases). TRBV23-1 carries the ORF label, with uncertain function. Trimming took 1 base from V and 5 from J, leaving 14 bases between them. This CDR3 comprises 15 residues. CDR3 sequence reads: CASSQFAGRRETQYF. The CDR3 DNA is TGCGCCAGCAGTCAATTCGCGGGCCGTCGGGAGACCCAGTACTTC.

V and J are TRBV10-3 and TRBJ1-3; TRBD1 matches at 7 bases. V gave up 3 bases and J gave up 4 bases; unmatched junction bases: 3. Germline CDR1 and CDR2: ENHRY and SYGVKD. The CDR3 covers 14 residues. Here the CDR3 DNA reads TGTGCCATCAGTGAAGGGGACAGCGGAAACACCATATATTTT. Protein sequence: CAISEGDSGNTIYF.

The chain carries TRBV2 and TRBJ1-2; 9 bases match TRBD1. Germline V gene sequence: CDR1 SNHLY, CDR2 FYNNEI. The V segment lost 6 bases and the J segment 6 bases; nucleotides outside the gene matches: 11. The CDR3 is 15 residues long. The CDR3 loop is CASSAYGTGLNGYTF. CDR3 in DNA: TGTGCCAGCAGCGCTTATGGGACAGGGTTGAATGGCTACACCTTC. Complete variable domain (other parts from reference TRBV2 and TRBJ1-2): EPEVTQTPSHQVTQMGQEVILRCVPISNHLYFYWYRQILGQKVEFLVSFYNNEISEKSEIFDDQFSVERPDGSNFTLKIRSTKLEDSAMYFCASSAYGTGLNGYTFGSGTRLTVV.

This chain connects TRBV6-6 to TRBJ1-2; D is undetermined. This CDR3 is 10 amino acids long. Trimming took off 6 bases at V and 7 bases at J, with 6 bases between the two ends. Germline loops: CDR1 MNHNY, CDR2 SVGAGI (reference sequence). The CDR3 DNA sequence: TGTGCCAGCAGACGACTTGGCTACACCTTC. It translates to CASRRLGYTF.

CDR3 protein: CASSLLTDYGYTF. CDR3 in DNA: TGTGCCAGCAGCTTATTAACAGACTATGGCTACACCTTC. The chain uses TRBV7-9 and TRBJ1-2; D is undetermined. The V and J ends lost 2 bases and 3 bases respectively, with 7 bases between them. The length of the CDR3 is 13 residues. The V gene's germline CDR1 is SEHNR and CDR2 FQNEAQ (reference sequence).

The chain uses TRBV10-1 and TRBJ2-3; 13 bases are shared with TRBD2. V shed 4 bases, J shed 5 bases, and the junction held 6 bases outside the gene matches. The CDR3 totals 16 residues. Germline lookup yields CDR1 WNHNN and CDR2 SYGVQD (reference sequence). The CDR3 DNA reads TGCGCCAGCAGTGTGACTAGCGGGAGGTGTAAAGATACGCAGTATTTT. It codes for CASSVTSGRCKDTQYF.

Only a few counts were recorded for this clone. This sequence joins TRBV19 and TRBJ1-5; tentative D call: TRBD1 (6 bases). Germline CDR1 reads LNHDA; CDR2 reads SQIVND (reference sequence). The CDR3 consists of 15 residues. V dropped 0 bases and J dropped 6 bases, with 12 bases sitting between them. For the CDR3, the DNA is TGTGCCAGTAGTATAGAGGCCACAGGGATTCAGCCCCAGCATTTT. Translation: CASSIEATGIQPQHF.

This rearrangement joins TRBV5-5 to TRBJ2-7; the D gene is possibly TRBD1 (6 bases). Germline loops: CDR1 SGHKS, CDR2 YYEKEE (reference sequence). CDR3 length: 13 residues. Trimming pared 9 bases from V and 6 bases from J, leaving 19 bases between. The CDR3, as DNA: TGTGCCATCAGGGGCCGGTTTGTCGCCGAGCAGTACTTC. Protein sequence: CAIRGRFVAEQYF.

The table lists this clone with a count of one. This rearrangement joins TRBV2 to TRBJ1-3, with D possibly matching TRBD1 (6 bases). CDR1 and CDR2 from the germline V gene are SNHLY and FYNNEI. Trimming left V 11 bases short and J 4 bases short, with 18 bases between. This CDR3 region has 14 residues. CDR3 sequence reads: CASSSGTQGNTIYF. In nucleotides, the CDR3 is TGTGCCTCTTCAAGTGGGACACAGGGAAACACCATATATTTT.

The V and J genes are TRBV6-2 or TRBV6-3 and TRBJ2-2; 13 nucleotides match TRBD2. Germline V gives CDR1 MNHEY, CDR2 SVGEGT. V was clipped by 0 bases and J by 6 bases; unmatched bases: 7. The CDR3 is made up of 18 amino acids. CDR3 loop: CASSYSTSLAGGSGELFF. The CDR3 nucleotides read TGTGCCAGCAGTTACTCGACTTCACTAGCGGGGGGGTCCGGGGAGCTGTTTTTT.

The J gene is TRBJ1-3, the V gene TRBV4-1; D is ambiguous. Trimming removed 8 bases from V and 4 bases from J, with 18 bases in between. The germline CDR1 and CDR2 sequences are MGHRA and YSYEKL. The CDR3 has 15 residues. The CDR3 DNA follows: TGCGCCAGCCAAAGCCAAGAGGCAATCGGAAACACCATATATTTT. The encoded protein is CASQSQEAIGNTIYF.

The chain couples TRBV6-6 to TRBJ1-1; 8 bases line up with TRBD1. CDR3 length equals 16 residues. Looked up from germline, CDR1 is MNHNY and CDR2 is SVGAGI (reference sequence). V trimming: 2 bases; J trimming: 0 bases; junction bases outside the gene matches: 5. As DNA, the CDR3 is TGTGCCAGCAGTTACCCGGGACAGGTCCTGAACACTGAAGCTTTCTTT. Encoded protein: CASSYPGQVLNTEAFF.

The V and J genes are TRBV6-1 and TRBJ2-7; 10 bases are a match to TRBD2. This CDR3 has 15 amino acids. Germline CDR1 MNHNS, CDR2 SASEGT. J lost 4 bases, V lost 2 bases, and 5 bases had no gene match. The CDR3 region has the DNA TGTGCCAGCAGTGAAAGGGCTAGCGGGAGTTACGAGCAGTACTTC. Encoded protein: CASSERASGSYEQYF.

This clone was seen a handful of times. The chain has TRBV5-4 and TRBJ1-3; tentatively, D is TRBD1 (5 bases). The CDR3 is 15 amino acids. V lost 4 bases and J 0 bases, leaving 11 bases between the germline ends. Germline CDR1 reads SGHNT; CDR2 reads YYREEE (reference sequence). The CDR3 protein is CASSEDTYSGNTIYF. In DNA, the CDR3 is TGTGCCAGCAGCGAGGACACATACTCTGGAAACACCATATATTTT.

The chain links TRBV4-3 to TRBJ1-3; TRBD1 is a possible D gene (6 bases). Trimming left V 1 base short and J 2 bases short, with 12 bases between. The CDR3 loop spans 16 amino acids. Germline lookup yields CDR1 LGHNA and CDR2 YSLEER. In nucleotides, the CDR3 is TGCGCCAGCAGCCAAGCCAGGGGAAAAGCTGGAAACACCATATATTTT. This sequence encodes CASSQARGKAGNTIYF.

The J gene is TRBJ2-3, the V gene TRBV6-5; TRBD2 is a possible D gene (6 bases). Germline CDR1 reads MNHEY; CDR2 reads SVGAGI. V was pared by 2 bases and J by 3 bases, with 12 bases between. The CDR3 contains 15 residues. Here the CDR3 reads CASSYGGNSTDTQYF. Written as DNA, the CDR3 is TGTGCCAGCAGTTACGGGGGGAACTCAACAGATACGCAGTATTTT.

In this sample, this clone turned up many times. The gene calls are TRBV11-2 and TRBJ2-5; D might be TRBD1 (5 bases). The CDR3 spans 14 residues. The V gene lost 1 base and the J gene lost 5 bases, with 11 bases spanning the gap. Looked up from germline, CDR1 is SGHAT and CDR2 is FQNNGV. The CDR3 spells CASSLGQPGETQYF. Here the CDR3 DNA reads TGTGCCAGCAGCTTAGGACAGCCTGGGGAGACCCAGTACTTC.

This clone was observed a few times. The gene calls are TRBV5-1 and TRBJ2-7; 9 nucleotides agree with TRBD1. V dropped 0 bases and J dropped 1; count of bases not matched to a gene: 2. The V gene's germline CDR1 is SGHRS and CDR2 YFSETQ. This CDR3 region has 15 residues. The CDR3: CASSLGGTGSYEQYF. The CDR3 region has the DNA TGCGCCAGCAGCTTGGGTGGGACAGGGTCCTACGAGCAGTACTTC. The whole variable domain, filled in from reference TRBV5-1 and TRBJ2-7, reads KAGVTQTPRYLIKTRGQQVTLSCSPISGHRSVSWYQQTPGQGLQFLFEYFSETQRNKGNFPGRFSGRQFSNSRSEMNVSTLELGDSALYLCASSLGGTGSYEQYFGPGTRLTVT.

This clone came up a few times. The rearrangement links TRBV7-8 to TRBJ1-4, with 7 bases lining up with TRBD1. V shed 1 base, J shed 5 bases, and the junction held 4 bases outside the gene matches. Germline values: CDR1 SGHVS, CDR2 FQNEAQ. This CDR3 spans 15 amino acids. This chain's CDR3 is CASSLGGTENEKLFF. In nucleotides, the CDR3 is TGTGCCAGCAGCTTAGGGGGGACAGAGAATGAAAAACTGTTTTTT. Using reference TRBV7-8 and TRBJ1-4 for the parts outside the CDR3, the full variable domain is GAGVSQSPRYKVAKRGQDVALRCDPISGHVSLFWYQQALGQGPEFLTYFQNEAQLDKSGLPSDRFFAERPEGSVSTLKIQRTQQEDSAVYLCASSLGGTENEKLFFGSGTQLSVL.

The chain recombines TRBV19 with TRBJ1-1; TRBD1 matches at 8 bases. V gave up 5 bases and J gave up 3 bases; unmatched junction bases: 8. The CDR3 runs 15 residues. Germline CDR1 and CDR2: LNHDA and SQIVND (reference sequence). The CDR3 reads CASSPPGGGYTEAFF. CDR3 DNA sequence: TGTGCCAGTAGTCCCCCAGGGGGCGGCTACACTGAAGCTTTCTTT.

V gene TRBV5-1 combines with J gene TRBJ2-5, with D perhaps TRBD2 (6 bases). The CDR3 sequence is 15 residues long. The germline CDR1 and CDR2 sequences are SGHRS and YFSETQ. Trimming stripped 0 bases from V and 2 bases from J, with 11 bases between. The CDR3 DNA follows: TGCGCCAGCAGCTTGGCCGTGGGGGGACAAGAGACCCAGTACTTC. This encodes CASSLAVGGQETQYF.

The V call is TRBV11-2, the J call TRBJ1-2; 7 bases line up with TRBD1. Germline assignment: CDR1 SGHAT and CDR2 FQNNGV. This CDR3 spans 13 amino acids. V was pared by 5 bases and J by 3 bases, with 3 bases of the junction left unmatched. Here the CDR3 reads CASSADRDYGYTF. The CDR3 nucleotides read TGTGCCAGCAGCGCAGACAGGGACTATGGCTACACCTTC. Looking up the rest from reference TRBV11-2 and TRBJ1-2 gives the full variable domain: EAGVAQSPRYKIIEKRQSVAFWCNPISGHATLYWYQQILGQGPKLLIQFQNNGVVDDSQLPKDRFSAERLKGVDSTLKIQPAKLEDSAVYLCASSADRDYGYTFGSGTRLTVV.

CDR3 sequence: CASSAPESGETQYF. The CDR3, as DNA: TGTGCCAGCAGTGCCCCGGAGAGCGGGGAGACCCAGTACTTC. The rearrangement joins TRBV2 to TRBJ2-5; D may be TRBD2 (6 bases). The V end was cut by 4 bases, the J end by 5 bases, with 14 bases between. The CDR3 sequence is 14 residues long. Germline CDR1 and CDR2: SNHLY and FYNNEI. The full variable domain, rest sourced from reference TRBV2 and TRBJ2-5, is EPEVTQTPSHQVTQMGQEVILRCVPISNHLYFYWYRQILGQKVEFLVSFYNNEISEKSEIFDDQFSVERPDGSNFTLKIRSTKLEDSAMYFCASSAPESGETQYFGPGTRLLVL.